The 31 T cell receptor beta chains presented below share a single source sample, sequenced in a study of blood T cell repertoires in COVID-19. This table comes from immunoSEQ multiplex PCR, and its TCRdb copy is limited to in-frame clones, with some not included. The profile shows under 450,000 clones, around 89% of them singletons. Sequencing was done on a sample of peripheral blood. Receptors originate from a woman aged 45 to 65 with COVID-19, enrolled during active disease.

The chain links TRBV19 to TRBJ2-7; 8 positions agree with TRBD1. V gave up 5 bases and J gave up 0 bases; unmatched junction bases: 6. The germline gives CDR1 LNHDA, CDR2 SQIVND (reference sequence). This CDR3 is 15 amino acids long. The CDR3 nucleotides read TGTGCCAGTAGTGCGGCAGGGGGCTCCTCCTACGAGCAGTACTTC. Translating it yields CASSAAGGSSYEQYF.

The chain links TRBV5-1 to TRBJ2-7, with 9 bases identical to TRBD1. The CDR3 totals 15 residues. V shed 0 bases, J shed 5 bases, and the junction held 6 bases outside the gene matches. CDR1 is SGHRS and CDR2 is YFSETQ in the germline V gene. CDR3 protein: CASSLAGTGRHEQYF. CDR3 sequence (DNA): TGCGCCAGCAGCTTGGCCGGGACAGGGAGGCACGAGCAGTACTTC.

This clone was observed a handful of times. V is TRBV11-3 and J is TRBJ1-1, with 7 bases lining up with TRBD1. Germline loops: CDR1 SGHNT, CDR2 YENEEA. With 1 base clipped from V and 11 bases from J, the junction kept 10 bases outside the gene matches. This CDR3 is built from 14 residues. This chain's CDR3 is CASSLGPGDRDAFF. CDR3 in DNA: TGTGCCAGCAGCTTAGGACCGGGCGACAGGGACGCTTTCTTT.

This chain links TRBV5-1 with TRBJ2-4; 9 bases are a match to TRBD1. Germline assignment: CDR1 SGHRS and CDR2 YFSETQ. The V and J ends lost 0 bases and 7 bases, in that order; junction bases with no gene match: 2. The CDR3 is 14 amino acids. The CDR3 region has the DNA TGCGCCAGCAGCTTGGATGGGACAGGGAACATTCAGTACTTC. Its translation: CASSLDGTGNIQYF.

The V and J genes are TRBV15 and TRBJ2-3; 9 bases line up with TRBD2. Germline V CDR1 and CDR2: LNHNV, YYDKDF (reference sequence). V lost 4 bases and J lost 2; bases outside the gene matches: 4. The CDR3 has 15 residues. CDR3 bases: TGTGCCACCAGCACTAGCGGGGCAATCACAGATACGCAGTATTTT. Encoded protein: CATSTSGAITDTQYF. The variable domain in full, with the rest retrieved from reference TRBV15 and TRBJ2-3, is DAMVIQNPRYQVTQFGKPVTLSCSQTLNHNVMYWYQQKSSQAPKLLFHYYDKDFNNEADTPDNFQSRRPNTSFCFLDIRSPGLGDTAMYLCATSTSGAITDTQYFGPGTRLTVL.

V gene TRBV7-7 combines with J gene TRBJ2-2; a weak D match, TRBD1 (6 bases). The CDR3 extends over 15 amino acids. V shed 5 bases and J shed 5 bases, with 15 bases lying between them. Germline CDR1 and CDR2: SSHAT and FNYEAQ (reference sequence). The CDR3 DNA reads as TGTGCCAGCAGCCTCGAGGCAGGGGCAACCGGGGAGCTGTTTTTT. Translation gives CASSLEAGATGELFF.

This chain uses TRBV7-3 with TRBJ1-4, with 8 bases aligning to TRBD1. The germline gives CDR1 SGHTA, CDR2 FQGTGA. Unmatched junction bases numbered 7, after V lost 5 bases and J lost 8 bases. The CDR3 is 14 amino acids. The CDR3 loop is CASSMDRAKEKLFF. The CDR3 DNA follows: TGTGCCAGCAGCATGGACAGGGCCAAAGAAAAACTGTTTTTT.

This chain joins TRBV6-5 and TRBJ2-2, with 7 bases identical to TRBD1. Germline loops: CDR1 MNHEY, CDR2 SVGAGI. The CDR3 loop spans 14 amino acids. Losses at the gene ends were 4 bases for V and 4 bases for J; bases not matched to a gene: 3. CDR3 amino acids: CASSSQGSTGELFF. DNA for the CDR3: TGTGCCAGCAGTTCACAGGGGAGCACCGGGGAGCTGTTTTTT.

The rearrangement joins TRBV28 to TRBJ2-2; a weak D match, TRBD1 (6 bases). V gave up 7 bases and J gave up 1 base, with 13 bases separating them. From germline, CDR1 is MDHEN and CDR2 SYDVKM. CDR3 length: 15 amino acids. CDR3 residues: CASTHSDRNTGELFF. In nucleotides, the CDR3 is TGTGCCAGCACCCACTCGGACAGGAACACCGGGGAGCTGTTTTTT.

This clone appeared once. This chain joins TRBV28 and TRBJ1-2; D remains ambiguous. V lost 8 bases and J lost 1, with 14 bases in between. This CDR3 is 14 amino acids long. Germline lookup yields CDR1 MDHEN and CDR2 SYDVKM. CDR3 sequence reads: CASLRSGVNYGYTF. DNA of the CDR3: TGTGCCAGCCTTAGATCCGGGGTTAACTATGGCTACACCTTC.

The chain is built from TRBV10-1 and TRBJ1-2, with D unclear. CDR1 is WNHNN, CDR2 SYGVQD, per germline (reference sequence). The germline V and J ends were trimmed by 8 bases and 3 bases, with 10 bases remaining between them. The CDR3 loop spans 12 amino acids. The CDR3 sequence: CASLTPHYGYTF. CDR3 coding DNA: TGCGCCAGCCTAACCCCTCACTATGGCTACACCTTC.

This clone was detected only once. V usage is TRBV5-4 and J usage is TRBJ1-2; D is perhaps TRBD1 (5 bases). V was shortened by 4 bases and J by 3 bases, with 10 bases between the two germline ends. Germline V gene sequence: CDR1 SGHNT, CDR2 YYREEE (reference sequence). The CDR3 is 13 amino acids. The CDR3 DNA is TGTGCCAGCAGCGAGACAGCTTACTATGGCTACACCTTC. Its translation is CASSETAYYGYTF.

The chain links TRBV18 to TRBJ2-7, with 8 bases that match TRBD1. The junction had 3 bases not matched to a gene; V was cut back by 6 bases and J by 2 bases. CDR1 and CDR2 (germline): KGHSH, LQKENI. CDR3 size: 13 residues. CDR3 protein: CASSDRGAYEQYF. CDR3 bases: TGTGCCAGCTCCGACAGGGGAGCCTACGAGCAGTACTTC.

This chain uses TRBV11-2 with TRBJ1-1, with 7 nucleotides matching TRBD1. V was clipped by 5 bases and J by 0 bases; unmatched bases: 9. The CDR3 spans 16 residues. Per the germline V gene, CDR1 is SGHAT and CDR2 is FQNNGV. CDR3 sequence: CASSQGWGTVNTEAFF. CDR3 DNA: TGTGCCAGCAGCCAGGGATGGGGGACAGTGAACACTGAAGCTTTCTTT.

This chain links TRBV3-1 (or the pseudogene TRBV3-2) with TRBJ2-7, with a tentative D call TRBD2 (6 bases). Germline-derived CDR1 and CDR2 are LGHDT and YNNKEL (reference sequence). V gave up 5 bases and J gave up 2 bases, with 16 bases separating them. The length of the CDR3 is 15 residues. The CDR3 region is CASSELVRGTYEQYF. CDR3 DNA sequence: TGTGCCAGCAGCGAACTAGTTCGGGGGACCTACGAGCAGTACTTC.

The rearrangement joins TRBV5-1 to TRBJ1-1, with unresolved D. The V gene lost 5 bases and the J gene lost 2 bases, with 13 bases spanning the gap. The CDR3 totals 14 residues. Germline V gene data show CDR1 as SGHRS and CDR2 as YFSETQ. CDR3 protein: CASSYARSNTEAFF. The CDR3 DNA is TGCGCCAGCAGTTATGCCAGGTCTAACACTGAAGCTTTCTTT.

This chain uses TRBV3-1 (or the pseudogene TRBV3-2) with TRBJ1-2; 7 bases match TRBD1. The junction had 12 bases not matched to a gene; V was cut back by 3 bases and J by 5 bases. Germline-derived CDR1 and CDR2 are LGHDT and YNNKEL (reference sequence). The CDR3 is made up of 16 amino acids. DNA of the CDR3: TGTGCCAGCAGCCATGCCGCGGGACAGAGGTCTTATGGCTACACCTTC. It encodes CASSHAAGQRSYGYTF.

A few counts support this clone. The J gene is TRBJ2-1, the V gene TRBV7-3; D ambiguous. Germline V lookup: CDR1 SGHTA, CDR2 FQGTGA. Trimming removed 2 bases from V and 4 bases from J, with 6 bases in between. The CDR3 has 13 residues. Here the CDR3 reads CASSLGLYNEQFF. Written as DNA, the CDR3 is TGTGCCAGCAGCTTAGGCCTTTACAATGAGCAGTTCTTC.

The chain recombines TRBV7-3 with TRBJ2-3; TRBD2 aligns across 7 bases. There are 15 residues in the CDR3. Unmatched junction bases numbered 6, after V lost 4 bases and J lost 2 bases. Germline CDR1 is SGHTA and CDR2 is FQGTGA. In nucleotides, the CDR3 is TGTGCCAGCAGCTCATGGGGGACTATCACAGATACGCAGTATTTT. Translating gives CASSSWGTITDTQYF.

The V and J genes are TRBV24-1 and TRBJ1-5; 9 nucleotides line up with TRBD1. V was pared by 2 bases and J by 6 bases, with 4 bases of the junction left unmatched. The germline V gene encodes CDR1 KGHDR and CDR2 SFDVKD. This CDR3 region has 15 residues. The CDR3 reads CATSDSGQGRQPQHF. Here the CDR3 DNA reads TGTGCCACCAGTGATTCGGGACAGGGACGTCAGCCCCAGCATTTT.

V and J are TRBV7-9 and TRBJ1-1, with D possibly matching TRBD1 (5 bases). The V end lost 5 bases, the J end lost 11 bases, and 15 bases lay between the germline ends. The CDR3 has 12 residues. The germline CDR1 and CDR2 sequences are SEHNR and FQNEAQ (reference sequence). The CDR3 spells CASSGPGLEAFF. CDR3 coding DNA: TGTGCCAGCAGCGGCCCAGGGTTGGAGGCTTTCTTT.

This clone has just a few counts. V gene TRBV5-1 combines with J gene TRBJ1-1; 9 bases are a match to TRBD1. This CDR3 region has 14 residues. Trimming at V came to 4 bases and at J to 6 bases, leaving 7 bases not matched to a gene. Germline V gene data show CDR1 as SGHRS and CDR2 as YFSETQ. CDR3 loop: CASSPGQGNPEAFF. Here the CDR3 DNA reads TGCGCCAGCAGCCCGGGACAGGGAAACCCTGAAGCTTTCTTT.

The V call is TRBV5-1, the J call TRBJ1-1, with unresolved D. Germline V gene lookup returns CDR1 SGHRS and CDR2 YFSETQ. Deletions cut 4 bases from V and 0 bases from J, with 10 bases between. This CDR3 comprises 14 residues. The CDR3 loop is CASSLRQMNTEAFF. CDR3 bases: TGCGCCAGCAGCCTTCGTCAGATGAACACTGAAGCTTTCTTT.

In nucleotides, the CDR3 is TGCAGCGTTGGACCGGGAGCACGAGATACGCAGTATTTT. Amino acids: CSVGPGARDTQYF. The chain links TRBV29-1 to TRBJ2-3, with D tentatively TRBD2 (6 bases). From germline, CDR1 is SQVTM and CDR2 ANQGSEA. Trimming removed 4 bases from V and 5 bases from J, with 13 bases in between. This CDR3 comprises 13 residues.

The rearrangement links TRBV10-1 to TRBJ1-2; a possible D gene is TRBD1 (6 bases). V lost 8 bases, J lost 1 base, and 11 bases lay in between. The CDR3 spans 13 residues. Germline CDR1 and CDR2: WNHNN and SYGVQD (reference sequence). The CDR3 DNA is TGCGCCAGCCAAAAGGACAGTAACTATGGCTACACCTTC. This sequence encodes CASQKDSNYGYTF.

This clone was recorded a few times. The chain recombines TRBV18 with TRBJ2-1; tentative D call: TRBD1 (5 bases). This CDR3 has 16 residues. V was trimmed by 2 bases and J by 1 base, leaving 12 bases between them. Per germline, CDR1 KGHSH and CDR2 LQKENI. DNA for the CDR3: TGTGCCAGCTCACCAGACAGTTCATTTTCCTACAATGAGCAGTTCTTC. Residues: CASSPDSSFSYNEQFF.

The rearrangement uses TRBV25-1 and TRBJ1-1; 8 bases line up with TRBD1. V was pared by 1 base and J by 6 bases, with 7 bases of the junction left unmatched. Germline CDR1 MGHDK, CDR2 SYGVNS. This CDR3 has 15 residues. The CDR3 reads CASSESGGPGAEAFF. Here the CDR3 DNA reads TGTGCCAGCAGTGAATCAGGGGGCCCCGGGGCTGAAGCTTTCTTT. Using reference TRBV25-1 and TRBJ1-1 for the parts outside the CDR3, the full variable domain is EADIYQTPRYLVIGTGKKITLECSQTMGHDKMYWYQQDPGMELHLIHYSYGVNSTEKGDLSSESTVSRIRTEHFPLTLESARPSHTSQYLCASSESGGPGAEAFFGQGTRLTVV.

The CDR3 protein is CASGGTARMAIGKAFF. The CDR3 nucleotides are TGTGCCAGCGGGGGGACAGCTAGGATGGCGATCGGTAAGGCTTTCTTT. V usage is TRBV2 and J usage is TRBJ1-1; 7 bases fit TRBD1. V was pared by 8 bases and J by 11 bases, with 23 bases of the junction left unmatched. The germline V gene has CDR1 SNHLY and CDR2 FYNNEI. The CDR3 runs to 16 residues.

This clone has just one count. V is TRBV11-2 and J is TRBJ1-2, with 8 bases that match TRBD1. Trimming at V came to 6 bases and at J to 6 bases, leaving 6 bases not matched to a gene. Germline V lookup: CDR1 SGHAT, CDR2 FQNNGV. The CDR3 has 13 residues. DNA of the CDR3: TGTGCCAGCAGATACACAGGGGGGCATGGCTACACCTTC. It codes for CASRYTGGHGYTF.

The J gene is TRBJ2-7, the V gene TRBV4-1, with 10 bases matching TRBD1. CDR1 and CDR2 (germline): MGHRA, YSYEKL. The V gene end was trimmed by 1 base and the J gene end by 7 bases; junction bases not matched to a gene: 10. The CDR3 has 16 amino acids. The CDR3 DNA sequence: TGCGCCAGCAGCCAAGGCGCCGGGACAGGGGCCTGGGAGCAGTACTTC. Protein sequence: CASSQGAGTGAWEQYF.

The rearrangement links TRBV6-5 to TRBJ2-1; TRBD2 agrees at 10 bases. The junction had 5 bases not matched to a gene; V was cut back by 6 bases and J by 9 bases. From germline, CDR1 is MNHEY and CDR2 SVGAGI. The CDR3 sequence is 13 residues long. CDR3 in amino acids: CASRRSGGAEQFF. CDR3 DNA: TGTGCCAGCAGGAGGAGCGGGGGGGCTGAGCAGTTCTTC.